The rows below give T cell receptor beta chains drawn from one sample of a study of T cells in Graves' hyperthyroidism and ophthalmopathy. One entry per CDR3 protein results from TCRdb running MiXCR on the multiplex PCR reads. Among 250,000 to 300,000 distinct CDR3 sequences listed, approximately 15% were seen once. The sample comprised blood. These receptors all come from a woman between 40 and 50 years old with Graves' hyperthyroidism that later progressed to Graves' ophthalmopathy. The CDR3 runs from the conserved cysteine through the conserved F or W. Not every row has a clone size; where given, it reads once, few, many or a size class.

TRBV2,many,TRBJ1-3,CASGLEGFISSGNTIYF
TRBV7-3,many,TRBJ2-7,CASSLFGGLMYEQYF
TRBV5-1,few,TRBJ2-1,CASSPGLYGSYNEQFF
TRBV29-1,few,TRBJ2-1,CSVGGAVHSSYNEQFF
TRBV30,.,TRBJ2-1,CAWSPSYNEQFF
TRBV12-3/TRBV12-4,many,TRBJ2-4,CASSRRGSGSVGIQYF
TRBV12-3/TRBV12-4,.,TRBJ2-2,CASSLRGMGLYTGELFF
TRBV6-1,many,TRBJ2-3,CASRGTEALAFMDTQYF
TRBV7-9,many,TRBJ2-1,CASSLMARSYNEQFF
TRBV3-1,many,TRBJ2-7,CASRETPGQTYEQYF
TRBV27,many,TRBJ2-7,CASSWTSGRYEQYF
TRBV5-1,many,TRBJ2-3,CASSVVLAGPDTQYF
TRBV3-1,many,TRBJ2-1,CASSQGLAGQYNEQFF
TRBV7-8,many,TRBJ2-3,CASSGRLPTDTQYF
TRBV9,many,TRBJ2-7,CASSVVAGSTYEQYF
TRBV28,many,TRBJ1-5,CASIPGTVNQPQHF